A single sample gave rise to the 3 T cell receptor beta chains below, sequenced in a study of blood T cell repertoires in COVID-19. Sequenced by immunoSEQ multiplex PCR; TCRdb stores in-frame clones only, minus some. The data hold under 100,000 clones, with around 85% observed a single time. Sequences were obtained from peripheral blood. The receptors here all came from a woman aged 80 or over with COVID-19, enrolled during active disease.

V is TRBV2 and J is TRBJ2-3, with TRBD2 as a possible D gene (5 bases). This CDR3 is built from 15 residues. Between the trimmed V and J ends, which lost 6 bases and 1 base, there was a span of 14 bases. CDR1 is SNHLY, CDR2 FYNNEI, per germline. CDR3 loop: CASSGTSSGTDTQYF. The CDR3 DNA reads as TGTGCCAGCAGCGGCACTAGTTCAGGCACAGATACGCAGTATTTT.

The chain links TRBV30 to TRBJ1-5, with a weak D call TRBD1 (6 bases). There are 13 residues in the CDR3. V lost 0 bases and J lost 9, with 12 bases in between. Per germline, CDR1 GTSNPN and CDR2 SVGIG (reference sequence). Written as DNA, the CDR3 is TGTGCCTGGAGTGTACAGGGAGTAGGGCCCCAGCATTTT. It encodes CAWSVQGVGPQHF.

The V gene is TRBV2, the J gene TRBJ1-1; a weak D match, TRBD1 (6 bases). CDR1 and CDR2 from the germline V gene are SNHLY and FYNNEI. This CDR3 is built from 14 residues. The V end was cut by 5 bases, the J end by 1 base, with 11 bases between. CDR3 nucleotide sequence: TGTGCCAGCAGTAGACAGGCGGGGAACACTGAAGCTTTCTTT. Translated: CASSRQAGNTEAFF.